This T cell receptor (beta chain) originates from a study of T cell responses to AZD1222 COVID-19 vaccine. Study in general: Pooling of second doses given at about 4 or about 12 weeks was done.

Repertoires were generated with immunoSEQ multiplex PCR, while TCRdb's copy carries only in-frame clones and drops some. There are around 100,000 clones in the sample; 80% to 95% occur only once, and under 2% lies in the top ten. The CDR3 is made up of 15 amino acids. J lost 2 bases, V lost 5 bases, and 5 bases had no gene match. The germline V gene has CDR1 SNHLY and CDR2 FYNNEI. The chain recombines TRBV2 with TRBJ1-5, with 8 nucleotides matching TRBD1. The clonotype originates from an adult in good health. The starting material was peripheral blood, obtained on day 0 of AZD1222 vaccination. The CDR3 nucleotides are TGTGCCAGCAGTCAGGACAGGGCCGGCAATCAGCCCCAGCATTTT. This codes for CASSQDRAGNQPQHF.